Presented here are 21 T cell receptor beta chains from one specimen sequenced in a study of T cells in Graves' hyperthyroidism and ophthalmopathy. Researchers took RNA transcripts and amplified the TCR beta CDR3 regions from them. An initial round of RT-PCR targeting the TCR CDR3 relied on the HTBI primer set. MiXCR, applied by TCRdb to the multiplex PCR reads, yields one record per CDR3 protein. The sample yields about 640,000 distinct CDR3 sequences, around 20% seen once. The source material was blood. The receptors come from a man in his thirties or forties with Graves' ophthalmopathy.

V gene TRBV9 combines with J gene TRBJ2-1; 7 nucleotides match TRBD1. CDR1 SGDLS and CDR2 YYNGEE come from the germline V gene. The CDR3 runs 16 residues. With V trimmed by 2 bases and J by 7 bases, 12 bases remained unmatched. CDR3 nucleotides: TGTGCCAGCAGCGTGGCCCCTTCCCAGGGGGATAATGAGCAGTTCTTC. This translates into CASSVAPSQGDNEQFF. Variable domain in full (rest from reference TRBV9 and TRBJ2-1): DSGVTQTPKHLITATGQRVTLRCSPRSGDLSVYWYQQSLDQGLQFLIQYYNGEERAKGNILERFSAQQFPDLHSELNLSSLELGDSALYFCASSVAPSQGDNEQFFGPGTRLTVL.

The V call is TRBV28, the J call TRBJ2-7; D may be TRBD1 (6 bases). CDR1 and CDR2 (germline): MDHEN, SYDVKM. Deletions cut 4 bases from V and 3 bases from J, with 16 bases between. The length of the CDR3 is 15 residues. This chain's CDR3 is CASSSGAKQGYEQYF. CDR3 sequence (DNA): TGTGCCAGCAGTTCAGGGGCGAAACAGGGCTACGAGCAGTACTTC.

This clonotype showed up many times. The J gene is TRBJ2-3, the V gene TRBV30; no clear D. The V end lost 0 bases, the J end lost 4 bases, and 5 bases lay between the germline ends. CDR1 GTSNPN and CDR2 SVGIG come from the germline V gene (reference sequence). This CDR3 is built from 12 residues. The CDR3 nucleotides read TGTGCCTGGAGTGTACGGTCAGATACGCAGTATTTT. As protein: CAWSVRSDTQYF.

In its sample, this clonotype was seen a few times. The chain recombines TRBV27 with TRBJ1-1; D is unresolved. This CDR3 has 15 residues. Germline assignment: CDR1 MNHEY and CDR2 SMNVEV (reference sequence). Trimming left V 0 bases short and J 6 bases short, with 14 bases between. In nucleotides, the CDR3 is TGTGCCAGCAGTTTATCGGCCATAAACGGGGCTGAAGCTTTCTTT. It is translated as CASSLSAINGAEAFF.

The J gene is TRBJ2-7, the V gene TRBV5-1, with D possibly being TRBD1 or TRBD2 (5 bases each). The CDR3 has 15 amino acids. Germline assignment: CDR1 SGHRS and CDR2 YFSETQ. With 5 bases removed from V and 3 bases from J, the gap between germline ends came to 18 bases. CDR3 sequence: CASRPSTGPNYEQYF. In DNA form, the CDR3 reads TGCGCCAGCAGACCCAGCACGGGACCGAACTACGAGCAGTACTTC.

This clonotype was seen a handful of times. The chain uses TRBV25-1 and TRBJ2-1; tentatively, D is TRBD1 (6 bases). The CDR3 sequence is 15 residues long. Per the germline V gene, CDR1 is MGHDK and CDR2 is SYGVNS. V gave up 4 bases and J gave up 4 bases, with 14 bases separating them. This CDR3 is CASSGTGKGYNEQFF. The DNA for the CDR3 is TGTGCCAGCAGTGGAACAGGGAAAGGTTACAATGAGCAGTTCTTC.

This clonotype has only a few counts. The V call is TRBV7-8, the J call TRBJ2-7, with D hard to call. V shed 1 base and J shed 0 bases, with 13 bases lying between them. Looked up from germline, CDR1 is SGHVS and CDR2 is FQNEAQ. The CDR3 spans 16 residues. CDR3 in amino acids: CASSLEVLEYSYEQYF. CDR3 DNA sequence: TGTGCCAGCAGCTTAGAGGTGCTGGAGTACTCCTACGAGCAGTACTTC.

This clonotype came up many times. The chain combines TRBV7-2 with TRBJ2-7; a possible D gene is TRBD1 (6 bases). V gave up 4 bases and J gave up 2 bases, with 15 bases separating them. The CDR3 length is 15 residues. Germline values: CDR1 SGHTA, CDR2 FQGNSA. As DNA, the CDR3 is TGTGCCAGCAGCTGGGACAACTTAGGCCCCTACGAGCAGTACTTC. Its protein is CASSWDNLGPYEQYF. The entire variable domain, with the rest obtained from reference TRBV7-2 and TRBJ2-7, is as follows: GAGVSQSPSNKVTEKGKDVELRCDPISGHTALYWYRQSLGQGLEFLIYFQGNSAPDKSGLPSDRFSAERTGGSVSTLTIQRTQQEDSAVYLCASSWDNLGPYEQYFGPGTRLTVT.

This chain joins TRBV4-1 and TRBJ1-1; 7 bases fit TRBD1. Trimming took 3 bases from V and 5 from J; bases not matched to a gene: 12. The germline gives CDR1 MGHRA, CDR2 YSYEKL. The CDR3 length is 16 residues. The CDR3 loop reads CASSQAYTGEGTEAFF. The CDR3 bases are TGCGCCAGCAGCCAGGCTTACACAGGGGAGGGGACTGAAGCTTTCTTT.

The chain has TRBV25-1 and TRBJ2-4, with D maybe TRBD1 (6 bases). Trimming removed 4 bases at V and 3 bases at J, with 19 bases between. The CDR3 covers 17 residues. CDR1 is MGHDK and CDR2 is SYGVNS in the germline V gene. This chain's CDR3 is CASSAPDSSPFKNIQYF. CDR3 nucleotides: TGTGCCAGCAGTGCGCCGGACAGTTCCCCCTTCAAAAACATTCAGTACTTC.

This clonotype showed up just a few times. The chain links TRBV27 to TRBJ1-1, with TRBD1 as a possible D gene (5 bases). V gave up 6 bases and J gave up 5 bases, with 13 bases separating them. The V gene's germline CDR1 is MNHEY and CDR2 SMNVEV (reference sequence). There are 13 residues in the CDR3. The CDR3 loop reads CASRMGGSTEAFF. The CDR3 nucleotides are TGTGCCAGCAGGATGGGGGGGTCGACTGAAGCTTTCTTT.

The V call is TRBV4-1, the J call TRBJ2-7, with a weak D call TRBD2 (5 bases). The germline V gene has CDR1 MGHRA and CDR2 YSYEKL. The CDR3 covers 16 residues. V was cut by 1 base and J by 6 bases, with 19 bases left in between. CDR3 residues: CASSQVESGVYSEQYF. CDR3 bases: TGCGCCAGCAGCCAAGTGGAGAGCGGCGTATACTCCGAGCAGTACTTC.

This clonotype has a handful of counts. The CDR3 protein is CASSEWDRSNNEQFF. CDR3 DNA: TGTGCCAGCAGTGAATGGGACAGGTCCAACAATGAGCAGTTCTTC. V and J are TRBV6-1 and TRBJ2-1, with 8 bases aligning to TRBD1. Germline assignment: CDR1 MNHNS and CDR2 SASEGT. The CDR3 contains 15 residues. The V and J ends lost 2 bases and 5 bases, in that order; junction bases with no gene match: 5.

This clonotype has at least ten counts. This chain's CDR3 is CASHEPGQNNQPQHF. For the CDR3, the DNA is TGTGCCAGCCACGAACCGGGACAGAACAATCAGCCCCAGCATTTT. The rearrangement joins TRBV2 to TRBJ1-5; TRBD1 matches 7 bases. The germline V gene has CDR1 SNHLY and CDR2 FYNNEI. With V trimmed by 8 bases and J by 3 bases, 10 bases remained unmatched. The length of the CDR3 is 15 residues.

This clonotype was counted between two and nine times. The chain joins TRBV20-1 to TRBJ2-2; the D is unclear. Germline lookup yields CDR1 DFQATT and CDR2 SNEGSKA (reference sequence). The germline V and J ends were trimmed by 5 bases and 7 bases, with 8 bases remaining between them. The CDR3 loop spans 11 amino acids. The CDR3 region has the DNA TGCAGTGCTTCAAGTAGCGGGGAGCTGTTTTTT. Protein product: CSASSSGELFF.

This clonotype has a handful of counts. The chain couples TRBV9 to TRBJ2-1; a weak D match, TRBD2 (5 bases). Between the trimmed V and J ends, which lost 0 bases and 4 bases, there was a span of 11 bases. Germline V lookup: CDR1 SGDLS, CDR2 YYNGEE. This CDR3 region has 15 residues. CDR3 residues: CASSVEQRGYNEQFF. As DNA, the CDR3 is TGTGCCAGCAGCGTAGAACAGCGCGGGTACAATGAGCAGTTCTTC.

This clonotype turned up a few times. The CDR3 bases are TGTGCCAGCAGCCCGGGACCGAGCAATCAGCCCCAGCATTTT. It translates to CASSPGPSNQPQHF. The chain carries TRBV7-6 and TRBJ1-5; D perhaps matches TRBD1 (5 bases). Germline V gene lookup returns CDR1 SGHVS and CDR2 FNYEAQ. Trimming left V 5 bases short and J 1 base short, with 9 bases between. The CDR3 is 14 residues long.

This clonotype was seen more than once but under ten times. CDR3 amino acids: CASILGGSGANVLTF. The CDR3 region has the DNA TGTGCCAGCATCCTGGGAGGTTCTGGGGCCAACGTCCTGACTTTC. The chain joins TRBV6-1 to TRBJ2-6, with D possibly being TRBD2 (6 bases). The germline V gene has CDR1 MNHNS and CDR2 SASEGT. V was clipped by 7 bases and J by 1 base, with 11 bases between them. CDR3 length equals 15 residues.

This clonotype was seen a few times. The V and J genes are TRBV10-2 and TRBJ2-7; D might be TRBD2 (6 bases). The CDR3 is 14 amino acids. CDR1 and CDR2 (germline): WSHSY, SAAADI. V was trimmed by 7 bases and J by 2 bases, leaving 15 bases between them. This chain's CDR3 is CASMPGLFTYEQYF. CDR3 sequence (DNA): TGCGCCAGCATGCCGGGACTCTTCACCTACGAGCAGTACTTC.

The V and J genes are TRBV20-1 and TRBJ1-1; D gene ambiguous. Deletions cut 4 bases from V and 2 bases from J, with 11 bases between. CDR3 length: 13 residues. Per the germline V gene, CDR1 is DFQATT and CDR2 is SNEGSKA (reference sequence). CDR3 loop: CSAISGSNTEAFF. CDR3 nucleotides: TGCAGTGCTATATCCGGATCAAACACTGAAGCTTTCTTT.

This clonotype came up a few times. V gene TRBV30 combines with J gene TRBJ1-5; D is unclear. The germline V and J ends were trimmed by 0 bases and 7 bases, with 10 bases remaining between them. Germline lookup yields CDR1 GTSNPN and CDR2 SVGIG (reference sequence). This CDR3 comprises 13 residues. CDR3 DNA sequence: TGTGCCTGGAGTGTTATGACCGGGCAGCCCCAGCATTTT. Translation gives CAWSVMTGQPQHF.